The rows below give T cell receptor beta chains drawn from one sample of a study of cytomegalovirus exposure and HLA in healthy donors. The assay was immunoSEQ multiplex PCR, and TCRdb's table has in-frame clones only and misses some. Of over 150,000 clones in the sample, 75% to 85% were seen once. Sequences were obtained from PBMCs. The receptor set was obtained from a woman aged 30 to 39 in good health and CMV-seronegative. The CDR3 runs from the conserved cysteine through the conserved F or W. A D gene is named only where the DNA matches it firmly. A clone size is listed for some rows: how often the clone was seen (once, few, many), or a class if it is expanded.

V gene: TRBV9; D gene: .; J gene: TRBJ2-2; clone size: .; CDR3 protein: CASSVDGGTNTGELFF; CDR3 DNA: TGTGCCAGCAGCGTAGATGGCGGCACGAACACCGGGGAGCTGTTTTTT
V gene: TRBV6-1; D gene: .; J gene: TRBJ2-2; clone size: .; CDR3 protein: CASTSVVRNTGELFF; CDR3 DNA: TGTGCCAGCACCTCCGTCGTGAGGAACACCGGGGAGCTGTTTTTT
V gene: TRBV5-1; D gene: TRBD2; J gene: TRBJ2-5; clone size: .; CDR3 protein: CASSSGVGGGETQYF; CDR3 DNA: TGCGCCAGCAGCTCCGGAGTGGGGGGAGGGGAGACCCAGTACTTC
V gene: TRBV19; D gene: TRBD2; J gene: TRBJ2-1; clone size: few; CDR3 protein: CASRGGLAGVNEQFF; CDR3 DNA: TGTGCCAGTCGGGGTGGGCTAGCGGGAGTGAATGAGCAGTTCTTC
V gene: TRBV5-1; D gene: TRBD2; J gene: TRBJ2-1; clone size: .; CDR3 protein: CASHRGSGRVEQFF; CDR3 DNA: TGCGCCAGCCACAGGGGGAGCGGGAGGGTTGAGCAGTTCTTC
V gene: TRBV18; D gene: .; J gene: TRBJ2-7; clone size: .; CDR3 protein: CASSPAQRLEQYF; CDR3 DNA: TGTGCCAGCTCACCCGCCCAGAGGTTGGAGCAGTACTTC
V gene: TRBV27; D gene: TRBD1; J gene: TRBJ1-5; clone size: .; CDR3 protein: CASSPNWDSSSNQPQHF; CDR3 DNA: TGTGCCAGCAGTCCAAACTGGGACAGCAGTAGCAATCAGCCCCAGCATTTT
V gene: TRBV2; D gene: TRBD2; J gene: TRBJ2-2; clone size: few; CDR3 protein: CATQSSGDNTGELFF; CDR3 DNA: TGTGCCACCCAATCTAGCGGGGACAACACCGGGGAGCTGTTTTTT
V gene: TRBV11-2; D gene: .; J gene: TRBJ2-7; clone size: .; CDR3 protein: CASSLVGGAYEQYF; CDR3 DNA: TGTGCCAGCAGCTTAGTAGGAGGGGCCTACGAGCAGTACTTC
V gene: TRBV5-4; D gene: TRBD1; J gene: TRBJ2-6; clone size: once; CDR3 protein: CASSLDPGQGAGGANVLTF; CDR3 DNA: TGTGCCAGCAGCTTGGATCCGGGACAGGGGGCGGGGGGGGCCAACGTCCTGACTTTC
V gene: TRBV7-8; D gene: .; J gene: TRBJ2-3; clone size: .; CDR3 protein: CASSLAPAWRGGLDTQYF; CDR3 DNA: TGTGCCAGCAGCTTAGCTCCCGCCTGGAGGGGGGGCCTGGATACGCAGTATTTT
V gene: TRBV9; D gene: .; J gene: TRBJ2-3; clone size: few; CDR3 protein: CASSVASRFTDTQYF; CDR3 DNA: TGTGCCAGCAGCGTAGCCTCGCGTTTTACAGATACGCAGTATTTT
V gene: TRBV27; D gene: .; J gene: TRBJ1-4; clone size: .; CDR3 protein: CASREQAVKEKLFF; CDR3 DNA: TGTGCCAGCAGGGAACAGGCAGTTAAGGAAAAACTGTTTTTT
V gene: TRBV19; D gene: TRBD2; J gene: TRBJ2-1; clone size: .; CDR3 protein: CASSLTSGGLGYNEQFF; CDR3 DNA: TGTGCCAGTAGTTTGACTAGCGGGGGACTCGGATACAATGAGCAGTTCTTC
V gene: TRBV14; D gene: .; J gene: TRBJ2-7; clone size: .; CDR3 protein: CASSKRIQSPYEQYF; CDR3 DNA: TGTGCCAGCAGTAAGCGGATCCAGAGCCCTTACGAGCAGTACTTC
V gene: TRBV28; D gene: TRBD2; J gene: TRBJ2-7; clone size: .; CDR3 protein: CASSLPWGTSGSYEQYF; CDR3 DNA: TGTGCCAGCAGTTTGCCTTGGGGGACTAGCGGGAGCTACGAGCAGTACTTC
V gene: TRBV5-6; D gene: TRBD1; J gene: TRBJ1-2; clone size: .; CDR3 protein: CASSLGDRDYGYTF; CDR3 DNA: TGTGCCAGCAGCTTGGGGGACAGGGACTATGGCTACACCTTC
V gene: TRBV11-2; D gene: .; J gene: TRBJ1-2; clone size: .; CDR3 protein: CASSSLLVDRHPNYGYTF; CDR3 DNA: TGTGCCAGCAGCTCATTGTTGGTTGACAGGCATCCTAACTATGGCTACACCTTC
V gene: TRBV29-1; D gene: TRBD2; J gene: TRBJ2-3; clone size: .; CDR3 protein: CSVVSSGSTDTQYF; CDR3 DNA: TGCAGCGTGGTTTCTAGCGGGAGCACAGATACGCAGTATTTT
V gene: TRBV4-1; D gene: .; J gene: TRBJ1-4; clone size: .; CDR3 protein: CASSQEGTRRKLFF; CDR3 DNA: TGCGCCAGCAGCCAAGAAGGCACTCGGAGGAAACTGTTTTTT
V gene: TRBV29-1; D gene: TRBD1; J gene: TRBJ1-2; clone size: .; CDR3 protein: CSVDHRDRNYGYTF; CDR3 DNA: TGCAGCGTGGACCACCGGGACAGAAACTATGGCTACACCTTC
V gene: TRBV29-1; D gene: TRBD1; J gene: TRBJ2-5; clone size: .; CDR3 protein: CSVFGQGLPNEETQYF; CDR3 DNA: TGCAGCGTCTTTGGACAGGGGTTGCCCAATGAAGAGACCCAGTACTTC
V gene: TRBV7-9; D gene: TRBD1; J gene: TRBJ1-4; clone size: .; CDR3 protein: CAGSPGQGTTNEKLFF; CDR3 DNA: TGTGCCGGCAGCCCGGGACAGGGAACAACTAATGAAAAACTGTTTTTT
V gene: TRBV7-9; D gene: .; J gene: TRBJ1-2; clone size: .; CDR3 protein: CASSLAGGGYTF; CDR3 DNA: TGTGCCAGCAGCTTAGCCGGGGGTGGCTACACCTTC
V gene: TRBV25-1; D gene: TRBD2; J gene: TRBJ2-5; clone size: .; CDR3 protein: CASSGGGSYQETQYF; CDR3 DNA: TGTGCCAGCAGTGGGGGGGGTTCGTACCAAGAGACCCAGTACTTC
V gene: TRBV9; D gene: .; J gene: TRBJ2-1; clone size: .; CDR3 protein: CASSVHKTGRSYNEQFF; CDR3 DNA: TGTGCCAGCAGCGTTCATAAGACAGGCCGCTCCTACAATGAGCAGTTCTTC
V gene: TRBV28; D gene: .; J gene: TRBJ2-7; clone size: once; CDR3 protein: CASSLPGTGVTWNSYEQYF; CDR3 DNA: TGTGCCAGCAGTCTACCCGGGACGGGGGTCACTTGGAACTCCTACGAGCAGTACTTC
V gene: TRBV2; D gene: TRBD1; J gene: TRBJ1-5; clone size: .; CDR3 protein: CASTPRTGAVDISNQPQHF; CDR3 DNA: TGTGCCAGCACCCCCAGGACAGGGGCTGTGGACATTAGCAATCAGCCCCAGCATTTT
V gene: TRBV7-8; D gene: .; J gene: TRBJ2-1; clone size: .; CDR3 protein: CASSLLAGGYNNEQFF; CDR3 DNA: TGTGCCAGCAGCTTGCTAGCTGGGGGCTACAACAATGAGCAGTTCTTC
V gene: TRBV18; D gene: TRBD1; J gene: TRBJ2-7; clone size: few; CDR3 protein: CASSPTRPGQGRDEQYF; CDR3 DNA: TGTGCCAGCTCACCAACGAGGCCGGGACAGGGGAGAGACGAGCAGTACTTC
V gene: TRBV5-4; D gene: TRBD2; J gene: TRBJ2-1; clone size: .; CDR3 protein: CASSPGGGSYNEQFF; CDR3 DNA: TGTGCCAGCAGCCCGGGGGGAGGCTCCTACAATGAGCAGTTCTTC
V gene: TRBV5-1; D gene: TRBD1; J gene: TRBJ2-5; clone size: .; CDR3 protein: CASSPRDSQETQYF; CDR3 DNA: TGCGCCAGCAGCCCCCGGGACAGCCAAGAGACCCAGTACTTC
V gene: TRBV10-3; D gene: .; J gene: TRBJ1-2; clone size: .; CDR3 protein: CAISESGGQATYGYTF; CDR3 DNA: TGTGCCATCAGTGAGTCAGGGGGTCAGGCTACCTATGGCTACACCTTC
V gene: TRBV28; D gene: .; J gene: TRBJ2-7; clone size: .; CDR3 protein: CASSVQGYEQYF; CDR3 DNA: TGTGCCAGCAGTGTACAGGGTTACGAGCAGTACTTC
V gene: TRBV10-3; D gene: .; J gene: TRBJ2-3; clone size: .; CDR3 protein: CAMGQLTDTQYF; CDR3 DNA: TGTGCCATGGGACAACTCACAGATACGCAGTATTTT
V gene: TRBV7-9; D gene: .; J gene: TRBJ1-6; clone size: few; CDR3 protein: CSSSYRTNSPLHF; CDR3 DNA: TGTTCCAGCAGCTATCGGACAAATTCACCCCTCCACTTT
V gene: TRBV4-3; D gene: TRBD2; J gene: TRBJ2-3; clone size: .; CDR3 protein: CASSPSGGRTDTQYF; CDR3 DNA: TGCGCCAGCAGCCCTAGCGGGGGCCGCACAGATACGCAGTATTTT
V gene: TRBV6-5; D gene: TRBD1; J gene: TRBJ1-6; clone size: .; CDR3 protein: CASGWTGGNSPLHF; CDR3 DNA: TGTGCCAGCGGATGGACAGGGGGTAATTCACCCCTCCACTTT
V gene: TRBV27; D gene: TRBD1; J gene: TRBJ1-1; clone size: .; CDR3 protein: CASSLQGAGSEAFF; CDR3 DNA: TGTGCCAGCAGTTTACAGGGGGCTGGATCTGAAGCTTTCTTT
V gene: TRBV18; D gene: TRBD1; J gene: TRBJ1-3; clone size: .; CDR3 protein: CASSPLDRGSGNTIYF; CDR3 DNA: TGTGCCAGCTCACCTCTAGACAGGGGCTCTGGAAACACCATATATTTT
V gene: TRBV5-6; D gene: TRBD2; J gene: TRBJ2-7; clone size: .; CDR3 protein: CASSPKGLAVPYEQYF; CDR3 DNA: TGTGCCAGCAGCCCCAAAGGGCTAGCGGTCCCCTACGAGCAGTACTTC
V gene: TRBV7-9; D gene: TRBD1; J gene: TRBJ2-7; clone size: .; CDR3 protein: CSSSPTGDGATYEQYF; CDR3 DNA: TGTTCCAGCAGCCCGACAGGGGATGGGGCCACCTACGAGCAGTACTTC
V gene: TRBV5-6; D gene: .; J gene: TRBJ2-7; clone size: .; CDR3 protein: CASSSATVGHYEQYF; CDR3 DNA: TGTGCCAGCAGCAGTGCAACGGTGGGGCACTACGAGCAGTACTTC
V gene: TRBV28; D gene: .; J gene: TRBJ1-5; clone size: .; CDR3 protein: CASSFSFGGNQPQHF; CDR3 DNA: TGTGCCAGCAGTTTTAGCTTTGGAGGCAATCAGCCCCAGCATTTT
V gene: TRBV7-2; D gene: TRBD2; J gene: TRBJ2-1; clone size: .; CDR3 protein: CASSSTYSGGAYEQFF; CDR3 DNA: TGTGCCAGCAGCTCGACCTATAGCGGGGGGGCCTATGAGCAGTTCTTC
V gene: TRBV4-3; D gene: TRBD1; J gene: TRBJ2-7; clone size: .; CDR3 protein: CASSQAMGQGYEQYF; CDR3 DNA: TGCGCCAGCAGCCAGGCGATGGGACAGGGCTACGAGCAGTACTTC
V gene: TRBV28; D gene: TRBD2; J gene: TRBJ2-7; clone size: .; CDR3 protein: CASTGTSGGSFYEQYF; CDR3 DNA: TGTGCCAGCACAGGGACTAGCGGGGGTAGTTTCTACGAGCAGTACTTC
V gene: TRBV27; D gene: .; J gene: TRBJ2-7; clone size: few; CDR3 protein: CASSLTRQEYEQYF; CDR3 DNA: TGTGCCAGCAGTTTAACCAGACAGGAATACGAGCAGTACTTC
V gene: TRBV4-3; D gene: TRBD1; J gene: TRBJ1-2; clone size: .; CDR3 protein: CASSPGPGGSNYGYTF; CDR3 DNA: TGCGCCAGCAGCCCAGGACCAGGGGGATCTAACTATGGCTACACCTTC
V gene: TRBV7-2; D gene: .; J gene: TRBJ2-2; clone size: .; CDR3 protein: CASSVSIWTTNTGELFF; CDR3 DNA: TGTGCCAGCAGCGTCTCTATTTGGACAACGAACACCGGGGAGCTGTTTTTT
V gene: TRBV28; D gene: .; J gene: TRBJ1-1; clone size: few; CDR3 protein: CASSVAHTEAFF; CDR3 DNA: TGTGCCAGCAGTGTAGCCCACACTGAAGCTTTCTTT
V gene: TRBV2; D gene: TRBD1; J gene: TRBJ1-5; clone size: .; CDR3 protein: CASSDDRGNQPQHF; CDR3 DNA: TGTGCCAGCAGTGATGACAGGGGCAATCAGCCCCAGCATTTT
V gene: TRBV7-3; D gene: .; J gene: TRBJ2-1; clone size: .; CDR3 protein: CASSLFPGPRYNEQFF; CDR3 DNA: TGTGCCAGCAGCTTATTCCCAGGGCCAAGGTACAATGAGCAGTTCTTC
V gene: TRBV7-9; D gene: TRBD2; J gene: TRBJ2-7; clone size: .; CDR3 protein: CASSSGSWTSGNYEQYF; CDR3 DNA: TGTGCCAGCAGTTCAGGGTCTTGGACTAGCGGTAATTACGAGCAGTACTTC